This TCR beta chain comes out of a study of blood T cell repertoires in COVID-19. At the level of the study: Acute-phase and convalescent COVID-19 samples originated in the United States, Italy and Spain.

Germline values: CDR1 LNHDA, CDR2 SQIVND (reference sequence). The CDR3 is 12 amino acids. V was clipped by 7 bases and J by 3 bases, with 9 bases between them. While infection was still active, Seattle patients were enrolled and then followed longitudinally. Methods used by the authors: Reference gene primer amplification gave estimated nucleated cell counts. Repertoires were generated with immunoSEQ multiplex PCR, while TCRdb's copy carries only in-frame clones and drops some. Clonal size and the V and J genes are those of that table, whereas D and trimming came from the DNA. The sample holds 260,000 or so clones, roughly 79% seen once.

The gene calls are TRBV19 and TRBJ1-1, with no clear D. Material: peripheral blood. The receptor comes from a woman of 80 years or more with COVID-19, enrolled during active disease. CDR3 loop: CASIAADTEAFF. The DNA of the CDR3 is TGTGCCAGTATAGCTGCGGACACTGAAGCTTTCTTT.